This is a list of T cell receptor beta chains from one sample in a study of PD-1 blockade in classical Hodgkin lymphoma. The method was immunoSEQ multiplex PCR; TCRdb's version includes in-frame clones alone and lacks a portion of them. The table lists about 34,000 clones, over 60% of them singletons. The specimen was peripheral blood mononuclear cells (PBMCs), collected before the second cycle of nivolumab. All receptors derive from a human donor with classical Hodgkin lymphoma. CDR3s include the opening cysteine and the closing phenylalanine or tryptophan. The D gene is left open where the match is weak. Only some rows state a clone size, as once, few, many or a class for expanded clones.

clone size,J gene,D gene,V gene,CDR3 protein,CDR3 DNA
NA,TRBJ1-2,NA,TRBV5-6,CASSDTGIYGYTF,TGTGCCAGCAGCGATACAGGGATCTATGGCTACACCTTC
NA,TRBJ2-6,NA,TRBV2,CASTGAGANVLTF,TGTGCCAGCACGGGGGCTGGGGCCAACGTCCTGACTTTC
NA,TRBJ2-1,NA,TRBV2,CASSGQGGSYNEQFF,TGTGCCAGCAGTGGGCAGGGCGGGTCCTACAATGAGCAGTTCTTC
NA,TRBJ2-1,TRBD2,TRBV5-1,CASSLRLAGGRNLRDEQFF,TGCGCCAGCAGCCTAAGACTAGCGGGGGGCCGGAACCTCCGGGATGAGCAGTTCTTC
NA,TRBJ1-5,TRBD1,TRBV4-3,CASSQSTGLSNQPQHF,TGCGCCAGCAGCCAATCGACAGGGCTTTCCAATCAGCCCCAGCATTTT
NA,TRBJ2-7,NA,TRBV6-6,CASSYSQGTYEQYF,TGTGCCAGCAGTTACTCTCAGGGGACCTACGAGCAGTACTTC
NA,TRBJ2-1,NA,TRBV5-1,CASAGTNNNEQFF,TGCGCCAGCGCAGGGACCAACAACAATGAGCAGTTCTTC
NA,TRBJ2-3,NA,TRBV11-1,CASSSSGEALDTQYF,TGTGCCAGCAGCTCCTCTGGGGAGGCATTGGATACGCAGTATTTT
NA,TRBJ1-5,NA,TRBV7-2,CASSLVAGNGNQPQHF,TGTGCCAGCAGCTTAGTGGCAGGGAATGGAAATCAGCCCCAGCATTTT
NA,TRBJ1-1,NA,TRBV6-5,CASSYDLSGDNTEAFF,TGTGCCAGCAGTTACGACCTCTCCGGGGATAACACTGAAGCTTTCTTT
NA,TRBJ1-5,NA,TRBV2,CASSEVLGRSGSQHF,TGTGCCAGCAGTGAAGTTTTGGGCAGGTCCGGGTCCCAGCATTTT
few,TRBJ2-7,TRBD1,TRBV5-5,CASSGGTAYEQYF,TGTGCCAGCAGCGGTGGGACAGCCTACGAGCAGTACTTC
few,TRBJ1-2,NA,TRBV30,CAWSSTGNYGYTF,TGTGCCTGGAGTTCAACAGGGAACTATGGCTACACCTTC
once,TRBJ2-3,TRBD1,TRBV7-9,CASSSADRDSADTQYF,TGTGCCAGCAGCTCAGCCGACAGGGATAGCGCAGATACGCAGTATTTT
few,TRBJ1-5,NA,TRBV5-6,CASSLGGLGSNQPQHF,TGTGCCAGCAGCTTGGGGGGGCTGGGAAGCAATCAGCCCCAGCATTTT
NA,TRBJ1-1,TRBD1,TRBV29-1,CSARQGMNTEAFF,TGCAGCGCTAGACAGGGAATGAACACTGAAGCTTTCTTT
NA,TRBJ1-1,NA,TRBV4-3,CASSQQDRYTEAFF,TGCGCCAGCAGCCAACAGGACCGCTACACTGAAGCTTTCTTT
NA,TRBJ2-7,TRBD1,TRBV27,CASCRDRRSSYEQYF,TGTGCCAGCTGCCGGGACAGGAGGAGCTCCTACGAGCAGTACTTC
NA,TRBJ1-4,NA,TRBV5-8,CASSSRAGGKLFF,TGTGCCAGCAGTTCCCGGGCCGGGGGAAAACTGTTTTTT
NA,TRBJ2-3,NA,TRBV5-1,CASSSGGQSTDTQYF,TGCGCCAGCAGCTCAGGTGGACAGAGCACAGATACGCAGTATTTT
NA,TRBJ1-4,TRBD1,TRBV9,CASSAGDRLNEKLFF,TGTGCCAGCAGCGCTGGGGACAGGCTTAATGAAAAACTGTTTTTT
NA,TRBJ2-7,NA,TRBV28,CASSLVGQGEGQYF,TGTGCCAGCAGTTTGGTGGGGCAGGGAGAGGGGCAGTACTTC
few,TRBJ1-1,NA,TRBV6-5,CASSYDFWNEAFF,TGTGCCAGCAGTTACGATTTCTGGAATGAAGCTTTCTTT
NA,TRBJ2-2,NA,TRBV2,CASSAGGLRDTGELFF,TGTGCCAGCAGTGCCGGGGGGCTCAGAGACACCGGGGAGCTGTTTTTT
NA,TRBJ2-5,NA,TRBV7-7,CASSLTGIEETQYF,TGTGCCAGCAGCTTAACCGGGATTGAAGAGACCCAGTACTTC
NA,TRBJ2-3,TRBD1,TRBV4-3,CASSQDPRQGTPTDTDTQYF,TGCGCCAGCAGCCAAGATCCCCGACAGGGGACGCCTACCGACACAGATACGCAGTATTTT
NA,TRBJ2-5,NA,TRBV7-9,CASSTPTDPGHETQYF,TGTGCCAGCAGCACCCCGACAGACCCGGGGCACGAGACCCAGTACTTC
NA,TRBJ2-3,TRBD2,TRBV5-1,CASSFSSGSSTDTQYF,TGCGCCAGCAGCTTTTCTAGCGGGTCTAGCACAGATACGCAGTATTTT
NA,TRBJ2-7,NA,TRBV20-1,CSARVGEEQYF,TGCAGTGCTAGAGTTGGGGAGGAGCAGTACTTC
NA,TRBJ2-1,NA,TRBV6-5,CASKRGGNGFGFF,TGTGCCAGCAAACGGGGAGGAAACGGTTTCGGGTTCTTC
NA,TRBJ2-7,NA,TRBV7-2,CASSLNQEQYF,TGTGCCAGCAGCTTAAACCAGGAGCAGTACTTC
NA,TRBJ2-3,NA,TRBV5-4,CASSDRAGSTDTQYF,TGTGCCAGCAGCGACCGAGCAGGGAGCACAGATACGCAGTATTTT
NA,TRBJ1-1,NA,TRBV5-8,CASSFSGRLNTEAFF,TGTGCCAGCAGCTTTTCGGGACGGCTGAACACTGAAGCTTTCTTT
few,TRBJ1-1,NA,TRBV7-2,CASSLGESGNTEAFF,TGTGCCAGCAGCTTAGGGGAGTCCGGGAACACTGAAGCTTTCTTT
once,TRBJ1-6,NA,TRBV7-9,CASSLDNGSSLHF,TGTGCCAGCAGCTTAGATAACGGCTCATCCCTCCACTTT
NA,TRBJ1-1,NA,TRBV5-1,CASGTGRDTEAFF,TGCGCCAGCGGCACAGGGCGGGACACTGAAGCTTTCTTT
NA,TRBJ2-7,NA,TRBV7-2,CASSVLGHEQYF,TGTGCCAGCAGCGTCCTGGGCCACGAGCAGTACTTC
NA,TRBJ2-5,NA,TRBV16,CASSWTAQETQYF,TGTGCCAGCAGCTGGACAGCCCAAGAGACCCAGTACTTC
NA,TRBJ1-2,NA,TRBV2,CASLEGGGGGYTF,TGTGCCAGCTTGGAAGGGGGGGGCGGTGGCTACACCTTC
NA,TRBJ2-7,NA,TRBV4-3,CASSQDLRGSYEQYF,TGCGCCAGCAGCCAAGATTTAAGGGGCTCCTACGAGCAGTACTTC
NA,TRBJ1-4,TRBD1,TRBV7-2,CASSLRTGDEKLFF,TGTGCCAGCAGCCTACGGACAGGGGATGAAAAACTGTTTTTT
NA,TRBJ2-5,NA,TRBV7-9,CASSANPDTQETQYF,TGTGCCAGCAGCGCCAATCCGGATACTCAAGAGACCCAGTACTTC